The clone carrying this T cell receptor (beta chain) was counted at least ten times. Its antigen is not known. The sample comes from a study of early T cells in non-severe SARS-CoV-2 infection. Study summary: Sequencing targeted bulk RNA from unsorted whole blood, leaving chains unpaired. Overall study results and limits: Reliance on VDJdb matching favored anti-spike CD8 responses; private and CD4 specificities were missed.

Per germline, CDR1 SGHNT and CDR2 YENEEA. This CDR3 contains 16 residues. V was shortened by 5 bases and J by 3 bases, with 17 bases between the two germline ends. Individual cDNA molecules carried attached unique molecular identifiers. TCRdb recomputed calls from the 5' RACE reads with MiXCR, one row per CDR3 protein. This repertoire shows tens of thousands of distinct CDR3 sequences, around 13% found once; its top ten account for 4% to 5%. The source material was whole blood. This sequence was found in an adult who was a healthcare worker with PCR-confirmed SARS-CoV-2 infection or an uninfected control (not recorded which). The chain links TRBV11-3 to TRBJ2-1, with D unresolved. CDR3: CASSPGVPTIYNEQFF. The DNA of the CDR3 is TGTGCCAGCAGCCCCGGAGTACCGACCATCTACAATGAGCAGTTCTTC.